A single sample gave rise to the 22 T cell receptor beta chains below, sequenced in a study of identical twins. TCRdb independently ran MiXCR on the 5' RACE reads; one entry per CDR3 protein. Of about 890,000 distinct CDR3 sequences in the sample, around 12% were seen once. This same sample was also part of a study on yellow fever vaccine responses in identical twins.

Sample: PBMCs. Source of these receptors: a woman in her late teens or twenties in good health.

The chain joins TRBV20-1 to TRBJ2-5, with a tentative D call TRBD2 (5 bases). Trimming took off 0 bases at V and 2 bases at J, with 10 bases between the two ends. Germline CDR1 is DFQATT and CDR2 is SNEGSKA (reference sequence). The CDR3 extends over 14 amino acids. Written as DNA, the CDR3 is TGCAGTGCTAGAGATGAGGAGGCGCAAGAGACCCAGTACTTC. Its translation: CSARDEEAQETQYF.

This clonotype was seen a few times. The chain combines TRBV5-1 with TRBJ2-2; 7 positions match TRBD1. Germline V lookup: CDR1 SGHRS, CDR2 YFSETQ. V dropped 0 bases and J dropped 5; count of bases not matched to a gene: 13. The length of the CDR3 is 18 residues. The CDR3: CASSLEAGGKTLTGELFF. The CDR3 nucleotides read TGCGCCAGCAGCTTGGAAGCAGGGGGAAAAACGTTGACCGGGGAGCTGTTTTTT.

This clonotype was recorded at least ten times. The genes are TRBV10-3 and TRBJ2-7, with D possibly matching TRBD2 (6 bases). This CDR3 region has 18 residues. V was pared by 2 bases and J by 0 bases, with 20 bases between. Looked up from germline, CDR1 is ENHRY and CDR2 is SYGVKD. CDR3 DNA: TGTGCCATCAGTGAGGGGACTTGGTCGGGGCGAGACTCCTACGAGCAGTACTTC. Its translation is CAISEGTWSGRDSYEQYF.

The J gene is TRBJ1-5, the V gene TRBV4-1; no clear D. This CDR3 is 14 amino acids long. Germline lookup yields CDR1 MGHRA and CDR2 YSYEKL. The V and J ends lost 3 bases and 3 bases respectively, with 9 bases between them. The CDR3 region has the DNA TGCGCCAGCAGCCAGATGCCAGACAATCAGCCCCAGCATTTT. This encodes CASSQMPDNQPQHF.

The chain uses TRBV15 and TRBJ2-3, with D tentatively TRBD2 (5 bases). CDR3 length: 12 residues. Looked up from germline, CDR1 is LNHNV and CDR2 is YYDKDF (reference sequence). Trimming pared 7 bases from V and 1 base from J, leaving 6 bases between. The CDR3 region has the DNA TGTGCCACCACAGCGGGCACAGATACGCAGTATTTT. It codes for CATTAGTDTQYF.

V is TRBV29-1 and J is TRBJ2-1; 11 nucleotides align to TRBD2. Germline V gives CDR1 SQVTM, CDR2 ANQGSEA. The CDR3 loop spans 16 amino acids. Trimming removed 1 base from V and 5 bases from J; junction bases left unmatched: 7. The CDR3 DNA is TGCAGCGTTGAAGTCCGGGGACTAGCGGAAAACAATGAGCAGTTCTTC. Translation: CSVEVRGLAENNEQFF.

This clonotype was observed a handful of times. The CDR3 DNA reads TGCGCCAGCACCTGGGACGGCCCCACAGATACGCAGTATTTT. This translates into CASTWDGPTDTQYF. The chain uses TRBV5-1 and TRBJ2-3, with D possibly being TRBD1 or TRBD2 (5 bases each). This CDR3 has 14 amino acids. The V end lost 6 bases, the J end lost 2 bases, and 13 bases lay between the germline ends. Per germline, CDR1 SGHRS and CDR2 YFSETQ.

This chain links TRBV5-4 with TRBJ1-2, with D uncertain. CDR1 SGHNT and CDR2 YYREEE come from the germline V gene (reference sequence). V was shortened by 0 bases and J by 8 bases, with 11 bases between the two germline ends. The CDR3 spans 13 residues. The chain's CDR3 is CASSLGQHLGYTF. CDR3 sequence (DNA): TGTGCCAGCAGCTTGGGTCAGCACCTAGGCTACACCTTC.

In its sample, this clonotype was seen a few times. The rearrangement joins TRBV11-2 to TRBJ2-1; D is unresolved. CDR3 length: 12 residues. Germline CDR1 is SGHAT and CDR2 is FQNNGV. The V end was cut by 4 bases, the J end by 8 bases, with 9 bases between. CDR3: CASSSPRYEQFF. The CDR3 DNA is TGTGCCAGCAGCTCCCCTAGGTATGAGCAGTTCTTC.

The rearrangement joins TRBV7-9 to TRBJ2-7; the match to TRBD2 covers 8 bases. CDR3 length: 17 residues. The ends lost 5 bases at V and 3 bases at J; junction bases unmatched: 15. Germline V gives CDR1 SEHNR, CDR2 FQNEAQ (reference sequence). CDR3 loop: CASSSPRFAGGDYEQYF. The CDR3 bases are TGTGCCAGCAGCAGCCCACGCTTCGCGGGAGGTGACTACGAGCAGTACTTC. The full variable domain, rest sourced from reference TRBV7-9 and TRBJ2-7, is DTGVSQNPRHKITKRGQNVTFRCDPISEHNRLYWYRQTLGQGPEFLTYFQNEAQLEKSRLLSDRFSAERPKGSFSTLEIQRTEQGDSAMYLCASSSPRFAGGDYEQYFGPGTRLTVT.

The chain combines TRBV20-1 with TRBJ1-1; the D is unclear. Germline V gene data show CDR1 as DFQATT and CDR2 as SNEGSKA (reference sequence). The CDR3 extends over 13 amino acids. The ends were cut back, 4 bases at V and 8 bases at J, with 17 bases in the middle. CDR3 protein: CSAKVIEGIEAFF. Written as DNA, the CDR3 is TGCAGTGCTAAAGTAATAGAGGGAATCGAAGCTTTCTTT.

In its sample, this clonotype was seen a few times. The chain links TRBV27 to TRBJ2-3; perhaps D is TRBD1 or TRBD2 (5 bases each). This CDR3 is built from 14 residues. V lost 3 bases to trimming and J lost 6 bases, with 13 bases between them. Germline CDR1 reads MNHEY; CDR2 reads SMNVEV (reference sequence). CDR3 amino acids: CASSFGTAPDTQYF. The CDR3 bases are TGTGCCAGCAGTTTCGGGACGGCCCCGGATACGCAGTATTTT.

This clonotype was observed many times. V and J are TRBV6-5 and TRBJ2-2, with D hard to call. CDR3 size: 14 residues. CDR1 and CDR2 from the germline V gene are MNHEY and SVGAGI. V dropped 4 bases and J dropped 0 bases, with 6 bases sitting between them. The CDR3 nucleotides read TGTGCCAGCAGTTCGAGCGCGAACACCGGGGAGCTGTTTTTT. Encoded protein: CASSSSANTGELFF.

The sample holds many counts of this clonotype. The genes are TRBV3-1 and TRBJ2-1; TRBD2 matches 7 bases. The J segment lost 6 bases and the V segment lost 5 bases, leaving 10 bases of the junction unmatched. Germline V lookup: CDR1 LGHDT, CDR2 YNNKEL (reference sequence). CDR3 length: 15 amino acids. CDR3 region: CASSSLGTNLNEQFF. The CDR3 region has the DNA TGTGCCAGCAGCAGTCTAGGGACTAACCTCAATGAGCAGTTCTTC.

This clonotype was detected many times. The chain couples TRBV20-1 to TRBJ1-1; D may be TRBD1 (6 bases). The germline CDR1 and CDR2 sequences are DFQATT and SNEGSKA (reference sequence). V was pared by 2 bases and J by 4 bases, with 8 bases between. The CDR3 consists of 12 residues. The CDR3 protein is CSARSRGTEAFF. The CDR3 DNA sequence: TGCAGTGCTAGAAGCAGGGGCACTGAAGCTTTCTTT.

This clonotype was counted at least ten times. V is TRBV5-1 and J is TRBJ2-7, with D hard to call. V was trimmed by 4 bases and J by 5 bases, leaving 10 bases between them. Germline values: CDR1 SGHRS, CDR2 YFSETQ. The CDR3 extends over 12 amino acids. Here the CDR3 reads CASSLNLDEQYF. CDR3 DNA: TGCGCCAGCAGCCTGAATCTGGACGAGCAGTACTTC.

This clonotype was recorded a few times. CDR3 DNA: TGTGCCAGCAGCTCCCGAACAGTGTTTAGCACAGATACGCAGTATTTT. Amino acid sequence: CASSSRTVFSTDTQYF. V gene TRBV7-9 combines with J gene TRBJ2-3; D is undetermined. CDR3 length: 16 amino acids. Germline CDR1 is SEHNR and CDR2 is FQNEAQ (reference sequence). Trimming shortened V by 4 bases and J by 0 bases, and 14 bases separated the two germline ends.

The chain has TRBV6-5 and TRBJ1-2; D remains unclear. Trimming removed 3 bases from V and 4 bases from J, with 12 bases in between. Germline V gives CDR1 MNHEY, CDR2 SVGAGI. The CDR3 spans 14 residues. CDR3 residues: CASSYSPHSYGYTF. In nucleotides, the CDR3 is TGTGCCAGCAGTTATTCCCCTCACAGCTATGGCTACACCTTC.

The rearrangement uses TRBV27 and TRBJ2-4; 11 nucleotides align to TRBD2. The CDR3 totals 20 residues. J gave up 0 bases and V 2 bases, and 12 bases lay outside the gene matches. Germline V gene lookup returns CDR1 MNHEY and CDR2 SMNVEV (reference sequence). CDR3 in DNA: TGTGCCAGCAGTTTAAGGGATCCACTAGCGGGAGTAATAGCCAAAAACATTCAGTACTTC. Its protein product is CASSLRDPLAGVIAKNIQYF.

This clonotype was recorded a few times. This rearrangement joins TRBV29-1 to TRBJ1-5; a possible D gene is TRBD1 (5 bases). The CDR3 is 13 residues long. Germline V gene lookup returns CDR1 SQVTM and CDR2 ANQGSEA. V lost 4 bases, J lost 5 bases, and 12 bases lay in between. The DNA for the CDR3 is TGCAGCGTTGGGGGACGGGCAGATCAGCCCCAGCATTTT. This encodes CSVGGRADQPQHF. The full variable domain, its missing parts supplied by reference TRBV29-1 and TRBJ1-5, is SAVISQKPSRDICQRGTSLTIQCQVDSQVTMMFWYRQQPGQSLTLIATANQGSEATYESGFVIDKFPISRPNLTFSTLTVSNMSPEDSSIYLCSVGGRADQPQHFGDGTRLSIL.

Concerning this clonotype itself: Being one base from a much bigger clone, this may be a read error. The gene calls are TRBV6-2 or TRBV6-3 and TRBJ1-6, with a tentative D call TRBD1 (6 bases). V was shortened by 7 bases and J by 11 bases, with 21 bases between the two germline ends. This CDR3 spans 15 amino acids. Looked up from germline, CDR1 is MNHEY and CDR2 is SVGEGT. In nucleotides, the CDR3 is TGTGCCAGCACCATCGGGACAACGGGACATCCACCCCTCCACTTT. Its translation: CASTIGTTGHPPLHF.

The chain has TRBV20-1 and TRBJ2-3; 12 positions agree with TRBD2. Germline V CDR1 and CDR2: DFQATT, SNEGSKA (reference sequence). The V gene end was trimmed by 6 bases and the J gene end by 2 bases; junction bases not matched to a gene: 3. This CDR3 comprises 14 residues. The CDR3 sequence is CSARTSGNTDTQYF. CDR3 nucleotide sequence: TGCAGTGCAAGGACTAGCGGGAACACAGATACGCAGTATTTT.